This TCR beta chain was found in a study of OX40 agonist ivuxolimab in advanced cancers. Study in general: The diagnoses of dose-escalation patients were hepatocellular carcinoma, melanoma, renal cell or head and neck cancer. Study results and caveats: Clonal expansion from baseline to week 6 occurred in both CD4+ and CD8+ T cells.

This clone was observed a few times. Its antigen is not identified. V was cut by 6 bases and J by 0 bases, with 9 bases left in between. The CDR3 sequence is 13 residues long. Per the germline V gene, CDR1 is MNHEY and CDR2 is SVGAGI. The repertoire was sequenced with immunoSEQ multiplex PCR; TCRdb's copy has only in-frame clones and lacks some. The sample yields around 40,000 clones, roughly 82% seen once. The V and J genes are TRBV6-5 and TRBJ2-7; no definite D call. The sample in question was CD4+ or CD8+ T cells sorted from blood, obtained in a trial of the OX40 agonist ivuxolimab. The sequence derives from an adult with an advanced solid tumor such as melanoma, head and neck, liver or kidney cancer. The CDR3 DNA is TGTGCCAGCAGGCGCGGAATCTCCTACGAGCAGTACTTC. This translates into CASRRGISYEQYF.